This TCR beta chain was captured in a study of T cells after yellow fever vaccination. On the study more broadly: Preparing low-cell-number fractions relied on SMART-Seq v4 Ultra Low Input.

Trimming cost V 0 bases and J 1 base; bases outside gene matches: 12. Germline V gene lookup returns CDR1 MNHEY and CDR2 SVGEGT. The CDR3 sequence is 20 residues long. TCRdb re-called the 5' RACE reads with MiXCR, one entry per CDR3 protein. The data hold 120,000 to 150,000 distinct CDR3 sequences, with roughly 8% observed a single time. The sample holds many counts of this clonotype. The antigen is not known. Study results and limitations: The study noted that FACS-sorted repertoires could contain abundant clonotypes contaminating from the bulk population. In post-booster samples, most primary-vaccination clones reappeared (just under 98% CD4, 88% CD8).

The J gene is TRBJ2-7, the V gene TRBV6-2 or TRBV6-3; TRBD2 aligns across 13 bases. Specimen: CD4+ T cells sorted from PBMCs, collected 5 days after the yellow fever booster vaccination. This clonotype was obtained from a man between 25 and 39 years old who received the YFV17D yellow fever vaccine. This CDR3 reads CASSYSTRTSGRYLSYEQYF. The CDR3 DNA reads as TGTGCCAGCAGTTACTCGACCCGGACTAGCGGGAGATATTTATCCTACGAGCAGTACTTC.